This TCR beta chain was obtained from a study of regulatory T cells in long-lasting Graves disease. This clonotype was recorded at least ten times. Arm-PCR with iRepertoire HTBI primers amplified the CDR3 regions for these TCR beta libraries. A single record per CDR3 protein comes from TCRdb applying MiXCR to the multiplex PCR reads. This sample yields 450,000 to 500,000 distinct CDR3 sequences, of which about 17% are seen a single time; 12% belongs to the top ten. Time point specified: newly diagnosed GD, antithyroid drugs for less than 3 months. PBMC RNA served as the TCR library source. Graves' disease diagnosis relied on American Thyroid Association guidelines. All patients originated from an endocrinology department located in Xi'an, China. With EDTA tubes as the receptacles, approximately 10 milliliters of peripheral blood were drawn. Germline V gene data show CDR1 as KGHSH and CDR2 as LQKENI. V lost 1 base to trimming and J lost 9 bases; unmatched junction nucleotides: 10. The CDR3 totals 17 residues.

The same data also contributed to another study, on T cells in Graves' hyperthyroidism and ophthalmopathy. In that study: If no ophthalmopathy progression occurred within 18 months, Graves' hyperthyroidism was stable.

The chain joins TRBV18 to TRBJ2-1; 12 positions agree with TRBD2. The material sequenced was peripheral blood mononuclear cells (PBMCs), taken at new diagnosis, from a patient treated with antithyroid drugs. This sequence was found in a man aged 35 to 55 with Graves disease. The CDR3 loop reads CASSPRLAGGPDREQFF. In nucleotides, the CDR3 is TGTGCCAGCTCACCACGGCTAGCGGGAGGGCCGGACCGTGAGCAGTTCTTC.